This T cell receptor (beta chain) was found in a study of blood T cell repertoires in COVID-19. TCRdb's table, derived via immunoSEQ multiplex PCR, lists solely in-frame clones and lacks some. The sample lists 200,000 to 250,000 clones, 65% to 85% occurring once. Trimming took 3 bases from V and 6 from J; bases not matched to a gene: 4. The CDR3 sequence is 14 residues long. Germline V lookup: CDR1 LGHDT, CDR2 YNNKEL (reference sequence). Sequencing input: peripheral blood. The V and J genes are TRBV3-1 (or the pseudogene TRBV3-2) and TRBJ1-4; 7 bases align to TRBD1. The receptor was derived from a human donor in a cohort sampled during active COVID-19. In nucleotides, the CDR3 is TGTGCCAGCAGCCAGGGCAGGGGGGATGAAAAACTGTTTTTT. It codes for CASSQGRGDEKLFF.